These T cell receptor beta chains were read from a single sample in a study of cytomegalovirus exposure and HLA in healthy donors. Repertoires were generated with immunoSEQ multiplex PCR, while TCRdb's copy carries only in-frame clones and drops some. Of around 99,000 clones listed, about 80% are singletons. The sample taken for sequencing was PBMCs. The origin of the receptors is a woman between 45 and 65 years old in good health and CMV-seropositive. The CDR3 runs from the conserved cysteine through the conserved F or W. Fields, in order: clone size, CDR3 length, D gene, J gene, V gene, CDR3 protein, CDR3 DNA. A D gene is named only where the DNA matches it firmly. The listing skips clone size in some rows; elsewhere it reads once, few, many or a size class.

- | 15 | - | TRBJ2-3 | TRBV2 | CASSDGRTSTDTQYF | TGTGCCAGCAGTGATGGGCGCACTAGCACAGATACGCAGTATTTT
- | 15 | - | TRBJ2-1 | TRBV10-3 | CAISDPRSSYNEQFF | TGTGCCATCAGTGATCCGAGGAGCTCCTACAATGAGCAGTTCTTC
- | 14 | - | TRBJ2-5 | TRBV9 | CASSVDSGPETQYF | TGTGCCAGCAGCGTAGACAGCGGTCCAGAGACCCAGTACTTC
- | 16 | TRBD1 | TRBJ2-4 | TRBV6-6 | CASRDTGVGLGNIQYF | TGTGCCAGCAGGGACACAGGGGTGGGTTTGGGAAACATTCAGTACTTC
- | 17 | - | TRBJ2-3 | TRBV7-9 | CASSSRQRYGNTDTQYF | TGTGCCAGCAGCTCCCGACAGCGATACGGAAACACAGATACGCAGTATTTT
few | 14 | - | TRBJ1-5 | TRBV13 | CASSVGGMNQPQHF | TGTGCCAGCAGCGTCGGGGGGATGAATCAGCCCCAGCATTTT
- | 14 | TRBD1 | TRBJ2-1 | TRBV7-8 | CASSLASLGQGWFF | TGTGCCAGCAGCTTAGCGAGCCTTGGACAGGGTTGGTTCTTC
- | 11 | - | TRBJ2-1 | TRBV6-5 | CASHRNNEQFF | TGTGCCAGCCACAGGAACAATGAGCAGTTCTTC
- | 15 | TRBD1 | TRBJ2-7 | TRBV6-5 | CASSYSGQDGDEQYF | TGTGCCAGCAGTTACTCGGGACAGGACGGAGACGAGCAGTACTTC
- | 16 | - | TRBJ2-2 | TRBV6-6 | CASSREGVSNTGELFF | TGTGCCAGCAGCCGCGAGGGGGTGTCGAACACCGGGGAGCTGTTTTTT
few | 15 | TRBD2 | TRBJ2-1 | TRBV7-3 | CASSFGLAVYNEQFF | TGTGCCAGCAGCTTTGGACTAGCGGTTTACAATGAGCAGTTCTTC
few | 16 | TRBD2 | TRBJ2-7 | TRBV7-2 | CASSLGALAGGYEQYF | TGTGCCAGCAGCTTAGGTGCACTAGCGGGGGGCTACGAGCAGTACTTC
- | 12 | - | TRBJ1-1 | TRBV19 | CASGGYRTEAFF | TGTGCCAGTGGGGGGTATCGGACTGAAGCTTTCTTT
- | 14 | TRBD1 | TRBJ2-7 | TRBV18 | CASSILDRGYEQYF | TGTGCCAGCTCAATACTTGACAGGGGCTACGAGCAGTACTTC
- | 14 | - | TRBJ2-3 | TRBV7-3 | CASSPLPPPDTQYF | TGTGCCAGCAGCCCACTACCGCCCCCAGATACGCAGTATTTT
- | 13 | - | TRBJ1-1 | TRBV6-1 | CASTTGPNTEAFF | TGTGCCAGCACGACAGGACCTAACACTGAAGCTTTCTTT
- | 16 | TRBD1 | TRBJ2-1 | TRBV5-1 | CASSSGDRGVYNEQFF | TGCGCCAGCAGCTCTGGGGACAGGGGGGTCTACAATGAGCAGTTCTTC
- | 12 | - | TRBJ2-1 | TRBV27 | CASRGGANEQFF | TGTGCCTCAAGGGGGGGAGCAAATGAGCAGTTCTTC
- | 13 | - | TRBJ2-7 | TRBV29-1 | CSVVETVPYEQYF | TGCAGCGTTGTGGAGACAGTCCCCTACGAGCAGTACTTC
- | 14 | TRBD1 | TRBJ2-3 | TRBV6-6 | CASSRTGGEDTQYF | TGTGCCAGCAGCCGGACAGGGGGCGAAGATACGCAGTATTTT
- | 14 | - | TRBJ2-1 | TRBV19 | CASKVDFSYNEQFF | TGTGCCAGTAAGGTTGACTTCTCCTACAATGAGCAGTTCTTC
- | 15 | TRBD2 | TRBJ2-5 | TRBV5-1 | CASSPGSGVLETQYF | TGCGCCAGCAGCCCCGGTAGCGGGGTTTTAGAGACCCAGTACTTC
- | 15 | TRBD2 | TRBJ2-1 | TRBV9 | CASTIPGLEDNEQFF | TGTGCCAGCACCATACCGGGACTAGAAGACAATGAGCAGTTCTTC
- | 15 | TRBD1 | TRBJ1-2 | TRBV19 | CASTLGTGGGDGYTF | TGTGCCAGTACCCTCGGGACAGGGGGCGGTGATGGCTACACCTTC
- | 15 | - | TRBJ2-7 | TRBV4-1 | CASSQSTGWIYEQYF | TGCGCCAGCAGCCAGTCAACCGGGTGGATTTACGAGCAGTACTTC
- | 13 | - | TRBJ2-7 | TRBV14 | CASSDVQLDEQYF | TGTGCCAGCAGCGACGTACAGCTTGACGAGCAGTACTTC
- | 13 | - | TRBJ2-1 | TRBV29-1 | CSVAGTSVDEQFF | TGCAGCGTTGCAGGGACATCCGTCGATGAGCAGTTCTTC
- | 13 | - | TRBJ2-2 | TRBV7-6 | CASSLKGTGELFF | TGTGCCAGCAGCTTAAAGGGGACCGGGGAGCTGTTTTTT
- | 14 | - | TRBJ2-1 | TRBV13 | CASSYPGHGGEQFF | TGTGCCAGCAGCTATCCGGGACACGGGGGGGAGCAGTTCTTC
- | 12 | TRBD1 | TRBJ2-7 | TRBV7-9 | CSSSWTGYEQYF | TGTTCCAGCAGCTGGACAGGTTACGAGCAGTACTTC
- | 12 | - | TRBJ2-7 | TRBV2 | CASRQQNYEQYF | TGTGCCAGCAGGCAACAGAACTACGAGCAGTACTTC
- | 16 | - | TRBJ1-2 | TRBV9 | CASSAQTASADYGYTF | TGTGCCAGCAGCGCCCAGACAGCGTCGGCGGACTATGGCTACACCTTC
- | 11 | - | TRBJ1-2 | TRBV7-6 | CASSSAGGYTF | TGTGCCAGCAGTTCGGCGGGTGGCTACACCTTC
- | 15 | - | TRBJ1-4 | TRBV5-1 | CASSPGQTTNEKLFF | TGCGCCAGCAGCCCAGGACAGACAACTAATGAAAAACTGTTTTTT
- | 15 | TRBD1 | TRBJ2-5 | TRBV15 | CATSTIGQGWETQYF | TGTGCCACCAGCACCATCGGACAGGGGTGGGAGACCCAGTACTTC